What follows are 11 T cell receptor beta chains derived from one specimen sequenced in a study of shared clonotypes between healthy human individuals. Method: immunoSEQ multiplex PCR; TCRdb's copy keeps in-frame clones and lacks some. The sample records approximately 1,500,000 clones, around 97% being singletons. The specimen sequenced was naive CD4+ T cells sorted from blood. Subset meaning: CD45RA+ positively selected. Source of these receptors: a young man in good health.

V usage is TRBV14 and J usage is TRBJ1-3, with D tentatively TRBD1 (5 bases). V lost 4 bases to trimming and J lost 3 bases, with 10 bases between them. CDR1 is SGHDN and CDR2 is FVKESK in the germline V gene. This CDR3 has 14 residues. In DNA form, the CDR3 reads TGTGCCAGCAGCCCCCAGGGTCATGGAAACACCATATATTTT. It translates to CASSPQGHGNTIYF.

The chain recombines TRBV7-2 with TRBJ2-1; D may be TRBD1 (6 bases). Germline CDR1 and CDR2: SGHTA and FQGNSA. The CDR3 runs to 15 residues. V lost 1 base and J lost 6, with 13 bases in between. The CDR3 region is CASSLVGRGSNEQFF. The CDR3 DNA sequence: TGTGCCAGCAGCTTAGTCGGCAGGGGCAGCAATGAGCAGTTCTTC.

The chain has TRBV5-1 and TRBJ1-2, with a possible D match to TRBD1 (5 bases). V was pared by 4 bases and J by 6 bases, with 19 bases between. The length of the CDR3 is 15 residues. CDR1 and CDR2 from the germline V gene are SGHRS and YFSETQ. CDR3 coding DNA: TGCGCCAGCAGCCATGGGACGGTCGGAGCGGATGGCTACACCTTC. Its translation: CASSHGTVGADGYTF.

J is TRBJ2-3 and V is TRBV11-2; 11 bases agree with TRBD2. This CDR3 spans 16 amino acids. V lost 6 bases and J lost 2; bases outside the gene matches: 7. The V gene's germline CDR1 is SGHAT and CDR2 FQNNGV. CDR3 sequence: CASSYRLAGYTDTQYF. CDR3 coding DNA: TGTGCCAGCAGTTACCGACTAGCGGGATACACAGATACGCAGTATTTT.

The chain carries TRBV6-5 and TRBJ2-3; no reliable D call. V was clipped by 2 bases and J by 2 bases, with 11 bases between them. The CDR3 length is 15 residues. The germline V gene encodes CDR1 MNHEY and CDR2 SVGAGI. CDR3 in amino acids: CASSYGFLTTDTQYF. CDR3 DNA sequence: TGTGCCAGCAGTTACGGCTTTCTGACCACAGATACGCAGTATTTT.

This sequence joins TRBV5-1 and TRBJ2-4; 9 bases fit TRBD1. The CDR3 has 15 amino acids. Unmatched junction bases numbered 1, after V lost 0 bases and J lost 3 bases. The V gene's germline CDR1 is SGHRS and CDR2 YFSETQ. CDR3 in amino acids: CASSLATGGKNIQYF. The CDR3 region has the DNA TGCGCCAGCAGCTTGGCGACAGGGGGCAAAAACATTCAGTACTTC.

This clone appeared a single time. The sample has other DNA sequences that encode this CDR3 too. The chain is built from TRBV4-1 and TRBJ2-7; TRBD2 matches at 11 bases. V dropped 4 bases and J dropped 4; count of bases not matched to a gene: 6. The germline CDR1 and CDR2 sequences are MGHRA and YSYEKL. This CDR3 is 15 amino acids long. The CDR3 nucleotides read TGCGCCAGCAGCCCTCCTAGCGGGAGGTCTTACGAGCAGTACTTC. Translated, it gives CASSPPSGRSYEQYF.

The rearrangement links TRBV19 to TRBJ2-2; D unresolved. Germline CDR1 and CDR2: LNHDA and SQIVND (reference sequence). The length of the CDR3 is 14 residues. V lost 0 bases and J lost 6, with 8 bases in between. DNA of the CDR3: TGTGCCAGTAGTATAGATTTGGGCCCCGGGGAGCTGTTTTTT. Translating it yields CASSIDLGPGELFF.

This chain links TRBV9 with TRBJ2-5; 10 bases align to TRBD2. The CDR3 runs 17 residues. Germline loops: CDR1 SGDLS, CDR2 YYNGEE. V shed 4 bases and J 5 bases; nucleotides not matched to a gene: 14. Written as DNA, the CDR3 is TGTGCCAGCAGCTCTCCGGCTAGCGGGAGAACCACCGAGACCCAGTACTTC. Amino acids: CASSSPASGRTTETQYF.

The chain is built from TRBV6-1 and TRBJ2-4; D is uncertain. CDR3 length: 12 amino acids. The germline CDR1 and CDR2 sequences are MNHNS and SASEGT. Between the trimmed V and J ends, which lost 6 bases and 3 bases, there was a span of 6 bases. The CDR3 here is CASRFGKNIQYF. For the CDR3, the DNA is TGTGCCAGCAGGTTTGGCAAAAACATTCAGTACTTC.

The chain joins TRBV21-1 to TRBJ2-7; TRBD1 reflects the table's D call only, with no check against the DNA. TRBV21-1 is reported as a pseudogene. The CDR3 is 14 amino acids. CDR3 protein: CASSLIRGAYEQYF. In DNA, the CDR3 is TGTGCCAGCAGCCTTATCAGGGGGGCCTACGAGCAGTACTTC.